This TCR beta chain emerged from a study of CD8 T cells in Susac syndrome. Reverse transcription of about 0.45 to 1 ug RNA was carried out with random hexamers. TCRdb independently ran MiXCR on the immunoSEQ multiplex PCR reads; one entry per CDR3 protein. The sample lists about 160,000 distinct CDR3 sequences, just under 95% occurring once. The CDR3 spans 15 residues. Unmatched junction bases numbered 9, after V lost 5 bases and J lost 5 bases. Germline-derived CDR1 and CDR2 are LNHDA and SQIVND (reference sequence). The source of this sequence is a human donor in good health. The chain has TRBV19 and TRBJ2-5; TRBD1 matches at 9 bases. The sample consisted of CD4+ T cells from PBMCs. The CDR3 DNA is TGTGCCAGTAGTCCCCAACAGGGGGCGGGGGAGACCCAGTACTTC. Translation: CASSPQQGAGETQYF.